One sample yielded the 19 T cell receptor beta chains listed below, sequenced in a study of blood T cell repertoires in COVID-19. TCRdb's table, derived via immunoSEQ multiplex PCR, lists solely in-frame clones and lacks some. The repertoire consists of roughly 280,000 clones, with around nine tenths occurring once and the leading ten covering approximately 8.2%. Sequenced input: peripheral blood. These receptors were collected from a man aged 40-50 years with active or convalescent COVID-19.

V gene TRBV3-1 (or the pseudogene TRBV3-2) combines with J gene TRBJ1-2, with 8 bases identical to TRBD1. Trimming took 4 bases from V and 5 from J; bases not matched to a gene: 12. This CDR3 is built from 16 residues. Per the germline V gene, CDR1 is LGHDT and CDR2 is YNNKEL (reference sequence). Here the CDR3 DNA reads TGTGCCAGCAGCCCCTTAGACAGGGGAGGAGGATATGGCTACACCTTC. The encoded protein is CASSPLDRGGGYGYTF.

The rearrangement joins TRBV5-1 to TRBJ2-5; possibly TRBD1 for D (6 bases). V was clipped by 3 bases and J by 3 bases, with 12 bases between them. Germline V gives CDR1 SGHRS, CDR2 YFSETQ. The CDR3 is 14 amino acids. As DNA, the CDR3 is TGCGCCAGCAGCTCGACAGGTACGGAAGAGACCCAGTACTTC. This encodes CASSSTGTEETQYF.

The chain employs TRBV19 and TRBJ1-5; perhaps TRBD1 as D (6 bases). Germline V gene data show CDR1 as LNHDA and CDR2 as SQIVND (reference sequence). The CDR3 is 16 amino acids. Trimming took 1 base from V and 3 from J, leaving 13 bases between them. The CDR3 region has the DNA TGTGCCAGTAGTATAGGGATACAGGGAATCAATCAGCCCCAGCATTTT. It is translated as CASSIGIQGINQPQHF.

V is TRBV28 and J is TRBJ2-2, with 8 bases identical to TRBD1. CDR1 MDHEN and CDR2 SYDVKM come from the germline V gene. Germline trimming cut 2 bases from V and 0 bases from J; bases unmatched to any gene: 5. The CDR3 contains 17 residues. CDR3 nucleotides: TGTGCCAGCAGTTTACCGACAGGGGTCGCGAACACCGGGGAGCTGTTTTTT. It is translated as CASSLPTGVANTGELFF.

The chain links TRBV27 to TRBJ1-4; 8 nucleotides agree with TRBD1. CDR3 length: 13 residues. Looked up from germline, CDR1 is MNHEY and CDR2 is SMNVEV (reference sequence). After removal of 6 bases from V and 8 bases from J, the junction contained 5 bases not matched to a gene. The CDR3 reads CASRTHRGEKLFF. The CDR3 DNA reads as TGTGCCAGCAGAACCCACAGGGGGGAAAAACTGTTTTTT.

This chain links TRBV6-5 with TRBJ1-5; the match to TRBD1 covers 8 bases. V lost 8 bases, J lost 7 bases, and 10 bases stayed unmatched. The CDR3 covers 14 residues. CDR1 and CDR2 from the germline V gene are MNHEY and SVGAGI. The CDR3 nucleotides read TGTGCCAGCGCCACGGACAGGGTGGGGCAGCCCCAGCATTTT. It yields the protein CASATDRVGQPQHF.

The chain links TRBV18 to TRBJ2-3, with D maybe TRBD2 (6 bases). The CDR3 runs to 15 residues. V was cut by 4 bases and J by 0 bases, with 11 bases left in between. The germline V gene has CDR1 KGHSH and CDR2 LQKENI. This CDR3 reads CASSLGLASTDTQYF. CDR3 bases: TGTGCCAGCTCACTGGGACTCGCTAGCACAGATACGCAGTATTTT.

The V gene is TRBV12-3 or TRBV12-4, the J gene TRBJ2-5; TRBD1 is a possible D gene (8 bases). This CDR3 spans 12 amino acids. V was trimmed by 7 bases and J by 5 bases, leaving 11 bases between them. The CDR3 loop is CASKQGGETQYF. DNA of the CDR3: TGTGCCAGCAAACAGGGGGGGGAGACCCAGTACTTC.

The rearrangement joins TRBV30 to TRBJ1-1, with 8 positions matching TRBD1. The CDR3 has 18 residues. The V gene end was trimmed by 0 bases and the J gene end by 3 bases; junction bases not matched to a gene: 15. Germline-derived CDR1 and CDR2 are GTSNPN and SVGIG (reference sequence). CDR3 amino acids: CAWSVVIPGGVEDTEAFF. CDR3 nucleotides: TGTGCCTGGAGTGTTGTTATTCCAGGGGGCGTTGAGGACACTGAAGCTTTCTTT. Filled out from reference TRBV30 and TRBJ1-1, the complete variable domain reads SQTIHQWPATLVQPVGSPLSLECTVEGTSNPNLYWYRQAAGRGLQLLFYSVGIGQISSEVPQNLSASRPQDRQFILSSKKLLLSDSGFYLCAWSVVIPGGVEDTEAFFGQGTRLTVV.

The J gene is TRBJ2-3, the V gene TRBV9; possibly TRBD1 for D (6 bases). Germline values: CDR1 SGDLS, CDR2 YYNGEE. CDR3 length: 15 residues. V dropped 0 bases and J dropped 0 bases, with 8 bases sitting between them. The CDR3 is CASSVGGPSTDTQYF. The DNA for the CDR3 is TGTGCCAGCAGCGTAGGGGGGCCTAGCACAGATACGCAGTATTTT.

This clone has only a few counts. The genes are TRBV7-6 and TRBJ2-3, with D possibly being TRBD2 (6 bases). CDR3 length equals 15 residues. The germline gives CDR1 SGHVS, CDR2 FNYEAQ. V was trimmed by 0 bases and J by 4 bases, leaving 11 bases between them. CDR3 in amino acids: CASSLAGGSADTQYF. The DNA of the CDR3 is TGTGCCAGCAGCTTAGCGGGGGGATCTGCAGATACGCAGTATTTT.

V usage is TRBV18 and J usage is TRBJ2-7; perhaps TRBD1 as D (6 bases). This CDR3 has 13 residues. The germline gives CDR1 KGHSH, CDR2 LQKENI. V was pared by 3 bases and J by 6 bases, with 12 bases between. CDR3 residues: CASSPGQTSEQYF. In nucleotides, the CDR3 is TGTGCCAGCTCACCGGGACAAACGTCCGAGCAGTACTTC.

The chain couples TRBV29-1 to TRBJ2-1; 9 bases are a match to TRBD1. Germline-derived CDR1 and CDR2 are SQVTM and ANQGSEA. The ends lost 7 bases at V and 8 bases at J; junction bases unmatched: 9. The CDR3 runs to 13 residues. The chain's CDR3 is CSDATGGWDEQFF. CDR3 coding DNA: TGCAGCGACGCGACAGGGGGGTGGGATGAGCAGTTCTTC.

This clone appeared a few times. The chain couples TRBV5-6 to TRBJ1-1, with unresolved D. Trimming took 0 bases from V and 8 from J, leaving 5 bases between them. Germline V gene data show CDR1 as SGHDT and CDR2 as YYEEEE. CDR3 length: 11 residues. The CDR3 protein is CASSLDAEAFF. The CDR3 nucleotides are TGTGCCAGCAGCTTGGATGCGGAAGCTTTCTTT. Drawing the rest from reference TRBV5-6 and TRBJ1-1, the complete variable domain is DAGVTQSPTHLIKTRGQQVTLRCSPKSGHDTVSWYQQALGQGPQFIFQYYEEEERQRGNFPDRFSGHQFPNYSSELNVNALLLGDSALYLCASSLDAEAFFGQGTRLTVV.

This clone was observed a single time. J is TRBJ1-2 and V is TRBV3-1 (or the pseudogene TRBV3-2); 9 bases are shared with TRBD1. CDR1 is LGHDT, CDR2 YNNKEL, per germline (reference sequence). The V and J ends lost 4 bases and 5 bases, in that order; junction bases with no gene match: 5. This CDR3 comprises 14 residues. The CDR3 sequence is CASSPGTGRYGYTF. The CDR3 nucleotides read TGTGCCAGCAGCCCCGGGACAGGGAGGTATGGCTACACCTTC.

The genes are TRBV21-1 and TRBJ1-3. TRBV21-1 is marked as a pseudogene. The length of the CDR3 is 16 residues. The CDR3 sequence: CASSSIPKSSGNTIYF. Written as DNA, the CDR3 is TGTGCCAGCAGCTCAATCCCCAAGAGCTCTGGAAACACCATATATTTT.

The chain carries TRBV3-1 (or the pseudogene TRBV3-2) and TRBJ2-5; the match to TRBD2 covers 8 bases. The J segment lost 5 bases and the V segment lost 2 bases, leaving 7 bases of the junction unmatched. This CDR3 region has 15 residues. CDR1 and CDR2 from the germline V gene are LGHDT and YNNKEL (reference sequence). CDR3 sequence: CASSQSLAGWETQYF. CDR3 nucleotides: TGTGCCAGCAGCCAATCTTTAGCGGGGTGGGAGACCCAGTACTTC.

Turning to this clone: The sample contains more than one DNA sequence encoding this CDR3. This rearrangement joins TRBV2 to TRBJ1-2, with 7 nucleotides matching TRBD1. Per germline, CDR1 SNHLY and CDR2 FYNNEI. With 6 bases clipped from V and 1 base from J, the junction kept 5 bases outside the gene matches. This CDR3 is 14 amino acids long. CDR3 sequence: CASSRDRVNYGYTF. The CDR3 nucleotides are TGTGCCAGCAGCCGAGACAGGGTTAACTATGGCTACACCTTC.

V and J are TRBV28 and TRBJ1-2; D is uncertain. The CDR3 runs 14 residues. Germline CDR1 and CDR2: MDHEN and SYDVKM. V dropped 4 bases and J dropped 4 bases, with 13 bases sitting between them. The DNA of the CDR3 is TGTGCCAGCAGTTGGGTAGCTTCTTCCTATGGCTACACCTTC. Translated: CASSWVASSYGYTF.